This T cell receptor beta chain was found in a study of T cells expressing NK-cell markers. Overall study results and limits: Expanded NKG2C+ T cell clones had unclear HCMV specificity.

Remarks on this clonotype: The antigen remains unidentified.

UMIs were included in TCR beta cDNA generated by 5'RACE template switching. After re-calling the 5' RACE reads, TCRdb lists one entry per CDR3 protein, DNA absent. The sample shows 500,000 or so distinct CDR3 sequences, and about 3.6% sits with its ten largest clones. This CDR3 region has 16 residues. CDR1 is DFQATT and CDR2 is SNEGSKA in the germline V gene (reference sequence). The sequencing sample was made of blood T cells: a sorted CD56 or NKG2C T cell subset, CD4+ or CD8+ T cells, or bulk PBMC T cells (not recorded which). The source of this sequence is a man aged 18 to 29 in good health. The gene calls are TRBV20-1 and TRBJ2-6; no DNA is available, so the TRBD2 call from TCRdb remains unchecked. The CDR3 spells CSATSGPFNRANVLTF.